The T cell receptor beta chain under discussion was sequenced for a study of blood T cell repertoires in COVID-19. Overall study context: Collection of acute and convalescent COVID-19 samples took place in the United States, Italy and Spain. T cells, B-cell-depleted T cells, or PBMCs provided the cDNA or gDNA that served as material.

This CDR3 spans 13 amino acids. V shed 2 bases and J shed 7 bases, with 9 bases lying between them. CDR1 and CDR2 (germline): ENHRY, SYGVKD. Original data processing: Reference gene primer amplification in the assay estimated nucleated cell counts. Clones were read by immunoSEQ multiplex PCR, and TCRdb kept only the in-frame ones, dropping some. The DNA was the basis for D and trimming; V, J and clone size are from that table. This table has tens of thousands of clones, 80% to 90% appearing once. The chain joins TRBV10-3 to TRBJ2-1; D is undetermined. Sequencing was carried out using peripheral blood. This TCR was recovered from an elderly man with acute or convalescent COVID-19. The CDR3 coding sequence is TGTGCCATCAGTGAGGGGCAGAAGAATGAGCAGTTCTTC. It specifies CAISEGQKNEQFF.